What follows are 3 T cell receptor beta chains derived from one specimen sequenced in a study of CD8 T cells in ankylosing spondylitis. TCRdb used MiXCR to reprocess the 5' RACE reads, holding one entry per CDR3 protein. Of 150,000 to 200,000 distinct CDR3 sequences in the sample, about an eighth are singletons; the top ten hold approximately 11%. Source material: blood, either unsorted or a sorted T cell fraction (not recorded which). The receptors originated from a female donor with ankylosing spondylitis or in good health (not recorded which).

This clonotype was counted at least ten times. In DNA, the CDR3 is TGCGCCAGCAGCCAAGGGACAGGGGGCCTGAACCAGCCCCAGCATTTT. It codes for CASSQGTGGLNQPQHF. The genes are TRBV4-1 and TRBJ1-5; TRBD1 matches 11 bases. Germline V gene lookup returns CDR1 MGHRA and CDR2 YSYEKL. Trimming cost V 1 base and J 7 bases; bases outside gene matches: 6. This CDR3 has 16 residues.

This clonotype was counted ten times or more. This chain links TRBV4-1 with TRBJ2-2, with D possibly being TRBD2 (5 bases). Germline V gives CDR1 MGHRA, CDR2 YSYEKL. V lost 4 bases and J 0 bases, leaving 12 bases between the germline ends. The CDR3 is 16 residues long. The CDR3 reads CASSLVPGTNTGELFF. Here the CDR3 DNA reads TGCGCCAGCAGCCTCGTCCCGGGGACGAACACCGGGGAGCTGTTTTTT.

This clonotype came up many times. This sequence joins TRBV6-2 or TRBV6-3 and TRBJ2-7; 8 positions match TRBD2. This CDR3 has 17 residues. Germline CDR1 reads MNHEY; CDR2 reads SVGEGT. J gave up 2 bases and V 6 bases, and 15 bases lay outside the gene matches. CDR3 residues: CASRRVTIAGTPYEQYF. The CDR3 DNA follows: TGTGCCAGCAGAAGAGTAACAATAGCGGGAACGCCCTACGAGCAGTACTTC.